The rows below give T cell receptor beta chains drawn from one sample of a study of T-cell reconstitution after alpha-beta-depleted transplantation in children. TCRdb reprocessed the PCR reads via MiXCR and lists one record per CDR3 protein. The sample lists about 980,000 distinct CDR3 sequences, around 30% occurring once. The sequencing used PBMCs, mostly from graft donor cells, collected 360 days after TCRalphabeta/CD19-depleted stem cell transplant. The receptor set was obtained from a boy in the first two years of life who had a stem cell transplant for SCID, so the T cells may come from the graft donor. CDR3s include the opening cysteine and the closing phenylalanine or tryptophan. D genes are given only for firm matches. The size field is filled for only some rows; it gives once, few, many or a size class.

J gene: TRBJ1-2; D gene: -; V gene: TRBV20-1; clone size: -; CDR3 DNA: TGCAGTTTCAGGGTGGGCTATGGCTACACCTTC; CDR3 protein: CSFRVGYGYTF
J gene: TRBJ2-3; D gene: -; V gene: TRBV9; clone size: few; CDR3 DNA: TGTGCCAGCAGCGTAGAAACGGGGGAGAGCACAGATACGCAGTATTTT; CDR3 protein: CASSVETGESTDTQYF
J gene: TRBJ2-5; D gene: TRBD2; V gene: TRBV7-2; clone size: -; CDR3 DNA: TGTGCCAGCAGCACGAGAAGGACTAGCGGGGGTTTGACCCAGTACTTC; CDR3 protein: CASSTRRTSGGLTQYF
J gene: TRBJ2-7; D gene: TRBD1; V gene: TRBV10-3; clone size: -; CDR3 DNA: TGTGCCACACGGACAGGGACCTACGAGCAGTACTTC; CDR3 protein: CATRTGTYEQYF
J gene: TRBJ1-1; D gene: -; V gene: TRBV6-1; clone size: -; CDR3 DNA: TGTGCCAGCAGTGAGAAACCGGACGGATCCACTGAAGCTTTCTTT; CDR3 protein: CASSEKPDGSTEAFF
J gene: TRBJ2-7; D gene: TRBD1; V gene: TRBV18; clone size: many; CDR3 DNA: TGTGCCAGCTCACCTCTTGGGACAGGCTCCTACGAGCAGTACTTC; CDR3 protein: CASSPLGTGSYEQYF
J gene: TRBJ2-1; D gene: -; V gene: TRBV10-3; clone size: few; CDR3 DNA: TGTGCCATCAGTGGGGGCGAGGGGAGAAATCCCAATGAGCAGTTCTTC; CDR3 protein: CAISGGEGRNPNEQFF
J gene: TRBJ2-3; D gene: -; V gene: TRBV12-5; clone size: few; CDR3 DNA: TGTGCTAGTGGCATTATTGGAGTGGATACGCAGTATTTT; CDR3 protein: CASGIIGVDTQYF
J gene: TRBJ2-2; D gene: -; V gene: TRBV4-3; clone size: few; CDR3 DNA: TGCGCCAGCAGCCAAGGGCCGGGGGCATTGAACACCGGGGAGCTGTTTTTT; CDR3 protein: CASSQGPGALNTGELFF
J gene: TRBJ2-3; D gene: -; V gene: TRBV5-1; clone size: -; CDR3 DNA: TGCGCCAGCAGCTCCCAACCGGGGGGCACAGATACGCAGTATTTT; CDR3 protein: CASSSQPGGTDTQYF
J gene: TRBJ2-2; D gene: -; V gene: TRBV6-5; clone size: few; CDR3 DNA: TGTGCCAGCAGTTATAAGGGGATCGGCGGGGAGCTGTTTTTT; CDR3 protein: CASSYKGIGGELFF
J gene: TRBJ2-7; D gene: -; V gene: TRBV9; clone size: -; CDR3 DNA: TGTGCCAGCAGCGTAGGAGAGGGGAGGTACGAGCAGTACTTC; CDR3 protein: CASSVGEGRYEQYF
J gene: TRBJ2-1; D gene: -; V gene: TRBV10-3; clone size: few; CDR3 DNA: TGTGCCATCAGTGAGCCTAGGGGGGGCCCAAGCTCCTACAATGAGCAGTTCTTC; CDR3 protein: CAISEPRGGPSSYNEQFF
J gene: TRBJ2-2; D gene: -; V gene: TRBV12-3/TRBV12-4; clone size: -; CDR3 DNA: TGTGCCAGCAGTTTCGGGACATTCGCGAACACCGGGGAGCTGTTTTTT; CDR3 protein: CASSFGTFANTGELFF
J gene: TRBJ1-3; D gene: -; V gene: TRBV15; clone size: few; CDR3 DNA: TGTGCCACCAGCAGAGATCTTCCGACAGCTGGAAACACCATATATTTT; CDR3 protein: CATSRDLPTAGNTIYF
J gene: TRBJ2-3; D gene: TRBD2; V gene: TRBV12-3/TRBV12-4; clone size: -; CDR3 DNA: TGTGCCAGCAGTCCCTCCCTAGCGGTAGGCAGAGATACGCAGTATTTT; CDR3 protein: CASSPSLAVGRDTQYF
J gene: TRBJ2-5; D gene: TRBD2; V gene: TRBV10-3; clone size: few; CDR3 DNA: TGTGCCATCAGTGAAGGGCGGGGGGAACAAGAGACCCAGTACTTC; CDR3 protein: CAISEGRGEQETQYF
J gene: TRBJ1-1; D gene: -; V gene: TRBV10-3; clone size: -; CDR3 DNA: TGTGCCATCAGTGAGCGGGCAGGGAACACTGAAGCTTTCTTT; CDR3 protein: CAISERAGNTEAFF
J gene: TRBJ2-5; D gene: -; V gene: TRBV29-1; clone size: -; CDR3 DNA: TGCAGCGTAGGATCCCCGGGGGTAAGGCCGGAGACCCAGTACTTC; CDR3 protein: CSVGSPGVRPETQYF
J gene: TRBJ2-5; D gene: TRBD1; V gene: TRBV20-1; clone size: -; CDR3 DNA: TGCAGTGCTAGGGGGACAGCATACCAAGAGACCCAGTACTTC; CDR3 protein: CSARGTAYQETQYF
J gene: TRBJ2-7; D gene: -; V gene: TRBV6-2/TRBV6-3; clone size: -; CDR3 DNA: TGTGCCAGCAAGGACAGTGGAGGGTCCTACGAGCAGTACTTC; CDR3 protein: CASKDSGGSYEQYF
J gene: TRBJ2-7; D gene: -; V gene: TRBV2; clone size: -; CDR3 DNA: TGTGCCTCCCAAGGCGGACGGTTCTACGAGCAGTACTTC; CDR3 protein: CASQGGRFYEQYF
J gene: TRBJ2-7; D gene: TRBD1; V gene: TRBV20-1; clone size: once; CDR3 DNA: TGCAGTGCTAGAGATCTGACAGGGCAGAAGTGGGAGCAGTACTTC; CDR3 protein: CSARDLTGQKWEQYF
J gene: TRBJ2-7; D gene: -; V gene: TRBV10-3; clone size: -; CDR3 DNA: TGTGCCATCAGTGATGAGGTGAGGAGCCCTCGGTACGAGCAGTACTTC; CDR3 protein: CAISDEVRSPRYEQYF
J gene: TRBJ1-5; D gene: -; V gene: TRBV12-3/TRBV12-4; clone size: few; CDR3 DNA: TGTGCCAGCAGTTTAAGATCGGGGGCCGGCAATCAGCCCCAGCATTTT; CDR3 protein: CASSLRSGAGNQPQHF
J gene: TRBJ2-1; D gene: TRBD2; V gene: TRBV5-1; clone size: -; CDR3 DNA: TGCGCCAGCAGCAAGGGACTAGCGTCCTACAATGAGCAGTTCTTC; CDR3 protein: CASSKGLASYNEQFF
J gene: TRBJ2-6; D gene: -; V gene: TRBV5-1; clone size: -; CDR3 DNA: TGCGCCAGCAGCCCGATAACGAGCTCTGGGGCCAACGTCCTGACTTTC; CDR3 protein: CASSPITSSGANVLTF
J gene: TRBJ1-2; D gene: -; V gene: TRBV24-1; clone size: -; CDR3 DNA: TGTGCCACCAGTGGGGGTACAGGGTTTTATAACTATGGCTACACCTTC; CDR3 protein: CATSGGTGFYNYGYTF
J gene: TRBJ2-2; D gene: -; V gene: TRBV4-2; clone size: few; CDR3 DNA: TGTGCCAGCAGCCAAGATTTAGAGGCAGCAAACACCGGGGAGCTGTTTTTT; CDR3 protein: CASSQDLEAANTGELFF
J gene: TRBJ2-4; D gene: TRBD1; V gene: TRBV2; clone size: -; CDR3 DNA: TGTGCCAGCAGCGCACAGGGGGGCAAAAACATTCAGTACTTC; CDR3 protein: CASSAQGGKNIQYF
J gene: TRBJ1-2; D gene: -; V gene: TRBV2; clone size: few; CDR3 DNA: TGTGCCAGCAGTGAGTGGCGGACTGAGGCTCCTTATGGCTACACCTTC; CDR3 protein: CASSEWRTEAPYGYTF
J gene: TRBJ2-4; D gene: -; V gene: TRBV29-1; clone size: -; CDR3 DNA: TGCAGCGTTGTGTTTTCATCCCCTCTAGCCAAAAACATTCAGTACTTC; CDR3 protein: CSVVFSSPLAKNIQYF
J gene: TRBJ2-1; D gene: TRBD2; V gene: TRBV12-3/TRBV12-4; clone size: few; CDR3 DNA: TGTGCCAGCCGTCTAGCGGGGACCGAGCAGTTCTTC; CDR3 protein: CASRLAGTEQFF
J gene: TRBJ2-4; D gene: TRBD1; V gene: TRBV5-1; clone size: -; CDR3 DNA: TGCGCCAGCAGCTTGGGGGACAGAAAAAACATTCAGTACTTC; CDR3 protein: CASSLGDRKNIQYF
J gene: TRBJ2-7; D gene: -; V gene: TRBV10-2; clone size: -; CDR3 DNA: TGCGCCAGCGGGGTAGCGGACTCCTACGAGCAGTACTTC; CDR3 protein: CASGVADSYEQYF